Shown below are 23 T cell receptor beta chains from a single sample sequenced in a study of shared clonotypes between healthy human individuals. Only in-frame clones appear in the TCRdb table, and some are missing; sequencing was by immunoSEQ multiplex PCR. The data contain hundreds of thousands of clones, more than 75% of them singletons. The specimen was PBMCs. The receptors were gathered from a woman aged 40 to 50 in good health. Some clones in this sample may be carry-over from other donors' samples.

This clone was recorded only once. The V and J genes are TRBV7-8 and TRBJ2-4; possible D gene TRBD2, 5 bases. Trimming took off 5 bases at V and 13 bases at J, with 12 bases between the two ends. Germline V gene data show CDR1 as SGHVS and CDR2 as FQNEAQ. The CDR3 loop spans 11 amino acids. CDR3 loop: CASSPRREQYF. The CDR3 nucleotides read TGTGCCAGCAGCCCAAGAAGGGAGCAGTACTTC.

This clone was observed a few times. This chain connects TRBV28 to TRBJ2-3; D unresolved. The CDR3 runs to 11 residues. V was clipped by 3 bases and J by 10 bases, with 8 bases between them. Germline V lookup: CDR1 MDHEN, CDR2 SYDVKM. The CDR3 DNA reads TGTGCCAGCAGTTTTGCGGTGGCGCAGTATTTT. Residues: CASSFAVAQYF.

The rearrangement joins TRBV7-9 to TRBJ1-1, with D possibly matching TRBD1 (5 bases). Germline V lookup: CDR1 SEHNR, CDR2 FQNEAQ (reference sequence). The CDR3 contains 13 residues. Trimming took 5 bases from V and 5 from J, leaving 12 bases between them. The CDR3 here is CASSREGATEAFF. The DNA of the CDR3 is TGTGCCAGCAGCCGCGAAGGGGCGACTGAAGCTTTCTTT.

This sequence joins TRBV11-2 and TRBJ2-3, with 12 bases aligning to TRBD2. Germline V gene lookup returns CDR1 SGHAT and CDR2 FQNNGV. This CDR3 has 18 amino acids. After removal of 5 bases from V and 2 bases from J, the junction contained 11 bases not matched to a gene. The CDR3 region is CASSLTGTSGSNTDTQYF. The CDR3 DNA reads TGTGCCAGCAGCCTAACTGGGACTAGCGGGTCAAACACAGATACGCAGTATTTT.

V usage is TRBV18 and J usage is TRBJ2-1; either TRBD1 or TRBD2 may supply D (5 bases each). V lost 5 bases, J lost 5 bases, and 10 bases lay in between. Germline CDR1 and CDR2: KGHSH and LQKENI. CDR3 length: 13 amino acids. The CDR3 loop is CASSSGLNNEQFF. The CDR3 nucleotides are TGTGCCAGCTCATCGGGGCTCAACAATGAGCAGTTCTTC.

The chain recombines TRBV7-9 with TRBJ2-7, with TRBD2 matching 7 bases. The CDR3 contains 13 residues. With 10 bases clipped from V and 0 bases from J, the junction kept 6 bases outside the gene matches. Germline assignment: CDR1 SEHNR and CDR2 FQNEAQ (reference sequence). The CDR3 reads CAIPRTSSYEQYF. The CDR3 coding sequence is TGTGCCATCCCCAGGACTAGCTCCTACGAGCAGTACTTC.

V usage is TRBV6-5 and J usage is TRBJ2-2; D is uncertain. This CDR3 is 15 amino acids long. CDR1 MNHEY and CDR2 SVGAGI come from the germline V gene. Trimming removed 0 bases at V and 3 bases at J, with 8 bases between. The CDR3: CASSYSNPYTGELFF. In DNA, the CDR3 is TGTGCCAGCAGTTACTCGAACCCGTACACCGGGGAGCTGTTTTTT.

The genes are TRBV27 and TRBJ2-2, with no clear D. This CDR3 comprises 16 residues. V dropped 2 bases and J dropped 8 bases, with 18 bases sitting between them. Germline assignment: CDR1 MNHEY and CDR2 SMNVEV (reference sequence). CDR3 DNA sequence: TGTGCCAGCAGTTTAGGTCAGGCGAAAACACTGGGGGAGCTGTTTTTT. Residues: CASSLGQAKTLGELFF.

The gene calls are TRBV4-1 and TRBJ2-7, with 7 bases that match TRBD2. V shed 2 bases, J shed 3 bases, and the junction held 7 bases outside the gene matches. CDR1 is MGHRA, CDR2 YSYEKL, per germline. The CDR3 has 15 amino acids. Written as DNA, the CDR3 is TGCGCCAGCAGCCAACCAACTAGCGCAAACTACGAGCAGTACTTC. Protein: CASSQPTSANYEQYF.

This clone was counted ten times or more. Additional DNA sequences in this sample encode the identical CDR3. The chain recombines TRBV9 with TRBJ1-4, with D uncertain. This CDR3 spans 15 amino acids. Trimming cost V 0 bases and J 5 bases, with 11 bases left between them. Germline CDR1 and CDR2: SGDLS and YYNGEE. CDR3 coding DNA: TGTGCCAGCAGCGTAGGTGGCAGAAGAAATGAAAAACTGTTTTTT. It yields the protein CASSVGGRRNEKLFF.

As to this clone: This specimen includes other DNA sequences encoding the same CDR3. The genes are TRBV15 and TRBJ1-2; D unresolved. This CDR3 contains 12 residues. The germline CDR1 and CDR2 sequences are LNHNV and YYDKDF (reference sequence). Between the trimmed V and J ends, which lost 0 bases and 4 bases, there was a span of 3 bases. As DNA, the CDR3 is TGTGCCACCAGCAGAGATTCCTATGGCTACACCTTC. This codes for CATSRDSYGYTF.

This clone was counted many times. The chain joins TRBV11-2 to TRBJ2-7; 9 bases are shared with TRBD1. The germline V gene has CDR1 SGHAT and CDR2 FQNNGV. This CDR3 is built from 16 residues. Trimming at V came to 2 bases and at J to 2 bases, leaving 7 bases not matched to a gene. The CDR3 reads CASSLRPGQGPYEQYF. CDR3 coding DNA: TGTGCCAGCAGCTTAAGGCCGGGACAGGGACCCTACGAGCAGTACTTC.

Turning to this clone: This clone may be a read error of a much larger clone one base away. The rearrangement joins TRBV4-3 to TRBJ2-1; 14 nucleotides line up with TRBD2. CDR1 and CDR2 (germline): LGHNA, YSLEER. The CDR3 consists of 17 residues. V lost 4 bases and J lost 4; bases outside the gene matches: 6. The CDR3 DNA is TGCGCCAGCAGCCCGGGACTAGCGGGAGTAGGGTACAATGAGCAGTTCTTC. Protein: CASSPGLAGVGYNEQFF.

The chain joins TRBV19 to TRBJ1-1; 7 bases fit TRBD1. Germline V gene data show CDR1 as LNHDA and CDR2 as SQIVND (reference sequence). After removal of 6 bases from V and 3 bases from J, the junction contained 7 bases not matched to a gene. The CDR3 has 14 amino acids. The CDR3 region is CASRMRTGHTEAFF. The CDR3, as DNA: TGTGCCAGTAGGATGAGGACAGGTCACACTGAAGCTTTCTTT. The full variable domain, its missing parts supplied by reference TRBV19 and TRBJ1-1, is DGGITQSPKYLFRKEGQNVTLSCEQNLNHDAMYWYRQDPGQGLRLIYYSQIVNDFQKGDIAEGYSVSREKKESFPLTVTSAQKNPTAFYLCASRMRTGHTEAFFGQGTRLTVV.

The chain uses TRBV5-1 and TRBJ2-7, with 10 bases that match TRBD2. Germline V gene sequence: CDR1 SGHRS, CDR2 YFSETQ. The length of the CDR3 is 18 residues. The junction had 14 bases not matched to a gene; V was cut back by 0 bases and J by 5 bases. The CDR3 region has the DNA TGCGCCAGCAGCTTGGTTCTCTTAGCGGGAGGCCCGGGGCACGAGCAGTACTTC. Its protein is CASSLVLLAGGPGHEQYF.

The chain uses TRBV7-6 and TRBJ2-5; D is possibly TRBD2 (6 bases). Trimming shortened V by 4 bases and J by 3 bases, and 12 bases separated the two germline ends. CDR1 and CDR2 (germline): SGHVS, FNYEAQ. This CDR3 has 14 amino acids. CDR3 DNA: TGTGCCAGCAGCTCCAAAGGCGGGGAAGAGACCCAGTACTTC. Protein sequence: CASSSKGGEETQYF. Complete variable domain (other parts from reference TRBV7-6 and TRBJ2-5): GAGVSQSPRYKVTKRGQDVALRCDPISGHVSLYWYRQALGQGPEFLTYFNYEAQQDKSGLPNDRFSAERPEGSISTLTIQRTEQRDSAMYRCASSSKGGEETQYFGPGTRLLVL.

V gene TRBV5-8 combines with J gene TRBJ2-5; 9 nucleotides align to TRBD2. J lost 2 bases, V lost 2 bases, and 10 bases had no gene match. The CDR3 length is 17 residues. Germline V gives CDR1 SGHTS, CDR2 YDEGEE. The CDR3 coding sequence is TGTGCCAGCAGCTTAGGGAGACTAGCGGAAAGACAAGAGACCCAGTACTTC. Translated: CASSLGRLAERQETQYF.

The chain carries TRBV2 and TRBJ2-5; TRBD2 aligns across 7 bases. CDR1 and CDR2 from the germline V gene are SNHLY and FYNNEI. The V segment lost 7 bases and the J segment 4 bases; nucleotides outside the gene matches: 6. There are 13 residues in the CDR3. Written as DNA, the CDR3 is TGTGCCAGCAAATCGGGGGGTGGAGAGACCCAGTACTTC. It translates to CASKSGGGETQYF.

V usage is TRBV27 and J usage is TRBJ2-2, with D perhaps TRBD1 or TRBD2 (5 bases each). The V end lost 8 bases, the J end lost 0 bases, and 13 bases lay between the germline ends. The CDR3 totals 15 residues. Germline loops: CDR1 MNHEY, CDR2 SMNVEV (reference sequence). In DNA form, the CDR3 reads TGTGCCAGCCGGCTCGGGGCCGCGAACACCGGGGAGCTGTTTTTT. Encoded protein: CASRLGAANTGELFF.

The V gene is TRBV10-2, the J gene TRBJ2-7; TRBD2 matches at 13 bases. Germline lookup yields CDR1 WSHSY and CDR2 SAAADI. V dropped 6 bases and J dropped 2; count of bases not matched to a gene: 1. The CDR3 has 14 residues. CDR3 sequence (DNA): TGCGCCAGCAGACTAGCGGGAGGGACCTACGAGCAGTACTTC. Its translation: CASRLAGGTYEQYF.

The chain has TRBV30 and TRBJ1-5; maybe TRBD1 (6 bases). V was cut by 5 bases and J by 7 bases, with 9 bases left in between. The germline V gene has CDR1 GTSNPN and CDR2 SVGIG (reference sequence). The CDR3 is made up of 11 amino acids. For the CDR3, the DNA is TGTGCCTGGTCACAGGGCCAGCCCCAGCATTTT. It encodes CAWSQGQPQHF.

This clone was seen just once. Other DNA sequences of this sample code for an identical CDR3. The chain has TRBV5-1 and TRBJ2-2; a possible D gene is TRBD1 (6 bases). The CDR3 covers 15 residues. The germline V gene has CDR1 SGHRS and CDR2 YFSETQ. V lost 0 bases, J lost 2 bases, and 8 bases lay in between. This CDR3 is CASSLAGQNTGELFF. The CDR3 DNA reads TGCGCCAGCAGCTTGGCGGGACAAAACACCGGGGAGCTGTTTTTT. The full variable domain, completed using reference TRBV5-1 and TRBJ2-2, is KAGVTQTPRYLIKTRGQQVTLSCSPISGHRSVSWYQQTPGQGLQFLFEYFSETQRNKGNFPGRFSGRQFSNSRSEMNVSTLELGDSALYLCASSLAGQNTGELFFGEGSRLTVL.

The CDR3 here is CASGGASGRLTYEQYF. The CDR3 region has the DNA TGTGCCAGCGGGGGGGCAAGCGGGAGGCTAACCTACGAGCAGTACTTC. This chain joins TRBV6-6 and TRBJ2-7; TRBD2 matches at 9 bases. Per the germline V gene, CDR1 is MNHNY and CDR2 is SVGAGI (reference sequence). V lost 8 bases and J lost 2; bases outside the gene matches: 13. This CDR3 contains 16 residues.